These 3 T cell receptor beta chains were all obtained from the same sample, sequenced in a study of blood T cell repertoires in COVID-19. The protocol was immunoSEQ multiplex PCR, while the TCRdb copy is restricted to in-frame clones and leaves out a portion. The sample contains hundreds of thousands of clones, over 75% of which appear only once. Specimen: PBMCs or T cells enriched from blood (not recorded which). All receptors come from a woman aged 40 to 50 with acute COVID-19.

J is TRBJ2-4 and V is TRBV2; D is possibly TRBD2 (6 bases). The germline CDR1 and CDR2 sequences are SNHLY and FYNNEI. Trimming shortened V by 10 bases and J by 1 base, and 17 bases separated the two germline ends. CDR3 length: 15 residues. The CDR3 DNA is TGTGCCATCTTGACGCTAGCGAAGGCCAAAAACATTCAGTACTTC. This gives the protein CAILTLAKAKNIQYF.

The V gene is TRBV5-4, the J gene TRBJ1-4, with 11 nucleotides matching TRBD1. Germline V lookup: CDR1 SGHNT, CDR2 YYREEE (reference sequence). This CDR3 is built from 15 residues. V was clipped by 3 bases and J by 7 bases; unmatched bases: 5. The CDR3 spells CASSWGTGGSEKLFF. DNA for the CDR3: TGTGCCAGCAGCTGGGGGACAGGGGGGAGTGAAAAACTGTTTTTT.

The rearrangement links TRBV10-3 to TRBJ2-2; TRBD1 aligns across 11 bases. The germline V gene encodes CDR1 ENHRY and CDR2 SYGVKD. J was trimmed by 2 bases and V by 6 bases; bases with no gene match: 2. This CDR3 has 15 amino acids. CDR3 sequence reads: CAIRGTGGNTGELFF. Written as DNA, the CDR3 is TGTGCCATCAGGGGGACAGGGGGAAACACCGGGGAGCTGTTTTTT.